The 13 T cell receptor beta chains below all came from one sample that was sequenced in a study of T cell responses to AZD1222 COVID-19 vaccine. Clones were read by immunoSEQ multiplex PCR, and TCRdb kept only the in-frame ones, dropping some. This table has about 110,000 clones, 70% to 90% appearing once. Material: peripheral blood, obtained on day 0 of AZD1222 vaccination. The receptors were sampled from an adult in good health.

This sequence joins TRBV7-2 and TRBJ1-1; a possible D gene is TRBD1 (5 bases). Germline V gives CDR1 SGHTA, CDR2 FQGNSA. The ends were cut back, 5 bases at V and 8 bases at J, with 15 bases in the middle. The CDR3 has 13 residues. CDR3 residues: CASSPRRQGEAFF. For the CDR3, the DNA is TGTGCCAGCAGCCCCAGACGTCAGGGCGAAGCTTTCTTT.

This chain uses TRBV5-8 with TRBJ2-1, with a tentative D call TRBD2 (5 bases). The CDR3 has 15 residues. V dropped 0 bases and J dropped 4 bases, with 11 bases sitting between them. CDR1 SGHTS and CDR2 YDEGEE come from the germline V gene. The CDR3 reads CASSLASSVYNEQFF. The CDR3 DNA follows: TGTGCCAGCAGCTTGGCAAGTAGCGTATACAATGAGCAGTTCTTC.

The chain carries TRBV28 and TRBJ1-2, with D possibly being TRBD1 (6 bases). V was cut by 10 bases and J by 3 bases, with 21 bases left in between. Germline loops: CDR1 MDHEN, CDR2 SYDVKM. The CDR3 runs to 15 residues. The CDR3 coding sequence is TGTGCCACCCAGTTAGGGGGGGCTGGTGACTATGGCTACACCTTC. The encoded protein is CATQLGGAGDYGYTF.

The chain uses TRBV5-1 and TRBJ2-2; D unclear. Trimming left V 1 base short and J 6 bases short, with 10 bases between. This CDR3 comprises 14 residues. Germline V gene data show CDR1 as SGHRS and CDR2 as YFSETQ. CDR3 in amino acids: CASSLNGVAGELFF. CDR3 nucleotide sequence: TGCGCCAGCAGCTTGAATGGCGTGGCCGGGGAGCTGTTTTTT.

The genes are TRBV6-5 and TRBJ1-5, with D unresolved. The CDR3 runs to 13 residues. The ends were cut back, 9 bases at V and 5 bases at J, with 14 bases in the middle. From germline, CDR1 is MNHEY and CDR2 SVGAGI. The CDR3 loop reads CASKAGSDQPQHF. CDR3 in DNA: TGTGCCAGTAAGGCGGGGTCGGATCAGCCCCAGCATTTT.

This chain links TRBV7-9 with TRBJ1-4; 8 nucleotides agree with TRBD1. V lost 5 bases and J lost 6; bases outside the gene matches: 5. The CDR3 consists of 14 residues. Per the germline V gene, CDR1 is SEHNR and CDR2 is FQNEAQ (reference sequence). CDR3 loop: CASSLRDRHEKLFF. The CDR3 DNA reads TGTGCCAGCAGCCTCCGGGACAGGCATGAAAAACTGTTTTTT.

V and J are TRBV29-1 and TRBJ1-1; 11 bases map to TRBD1. Germline V CDR1 and CDR2: SQVTM, ANQGSEA. V shed 7 bases, J shed 3 bases, and the junction held 7 bases outside the gene matches. CDR3 length: 14 residues. Here the CDR3 reads CSAGQGAGDTEAFF. The CDR3 region has the DNA TGCAGCGCTGGACAGGGGGCTGGAGACACTGAAGCTTTCTTT.

The chain has TRBV3-1 (or the pseudogene TRBV3-2) and TRBJ1-4; D unclear. The CDR3 extends over 15 amino acids. The germline gives CDR1 LGHDT, CDR2 YNNKEL (reference sequence). V lost 0 bases and J lost 4, with 9 bases in between. The CDR3 protein is CASSQEMGFNEKLFF. The CDR3 coding sequence is TGTGCCAGCAGCCAAGAGATGGGGTTTAATGAAAAACTGTTTTTT.

The gene calls are TRBV6-1 and TRBJ1-4; TRBD1 is a possible D gene (6 bases). V lost 6 bases to trimming and J lost 8 bases, with 16 bases between them. There are 14 residues in the CDR3. Germline values: CDR1 MNHNS, CDR2 SASEGT. CDR3 sequence (DNA): TGTGCCAGCAGCTCTACGCAGGGGAAGGAAAAACTGTTTTTT. The encoded protein is CASSSTQGKEKLFF.

The V and J genes are TRBV30 and TRBJ1-1; D gene unclear. This CDR3 is 13 amino acids long. V was pared by 2 bases and J by 3 bases, with 10 bases between. The germline CDR1 and CDR2 sequences are GTSNPN and SVGIG (reference sequence). As DNA, the CDR3 is TGTGCCTGGAGTCTTGAAAGGGACACTGAAGCTTTCTTT. It specifies CAWSLERDTEAFF.

This clone appeared once. V gene TRBV7-2 combines with J gene TRBJ2-5; the D is unclear. Germline V gene data show CDR1 as SGHTA and CDR2 as FQGNSA. V lost 8 bases and J lost 1, with 11 bases in between. This CDR3 comprises 13 residues. DNA for the CDR3: TGTGCCAGCTCCGGCGGCCTCCAAGAGACCCAGTACTTC. This encodes CASSGGLQETQYF.

As for this clone: An end of the junction differs from the germline gene, which may be a read error. This CDR3 is also generated by other DNA sequences in the sample. The chain employs TRBV12-3 or TRBV12-4 and TRBJ1-4; D is uncertain. The CDR3 totals 11 residues. The CDR3 sequence is CASSLGEKLFF. CDR3 sequence (DNA): TGTGCCAGCAGCTTAGGGGAAAAACTGTTTTTT.

The V gene is TRBV18, the J gene TRBJ2-5; 8 bases align to TRBD2. The V gene end was trimmed by 3 bases and the J gene end by 4 bases; junction bases not matched to a gene: 10. This CDR3 contains 16 residues. CDR1 and CDR2 from the germline V gene are KGHSH and LQKENI. The CDR3 region has the DNA TGTGCCAGCTCACCGCGGGGGCCCGCGGGGGGAGAGACCCAGTACTTC. It yields the protein CASSPRGPAGGETQYF.